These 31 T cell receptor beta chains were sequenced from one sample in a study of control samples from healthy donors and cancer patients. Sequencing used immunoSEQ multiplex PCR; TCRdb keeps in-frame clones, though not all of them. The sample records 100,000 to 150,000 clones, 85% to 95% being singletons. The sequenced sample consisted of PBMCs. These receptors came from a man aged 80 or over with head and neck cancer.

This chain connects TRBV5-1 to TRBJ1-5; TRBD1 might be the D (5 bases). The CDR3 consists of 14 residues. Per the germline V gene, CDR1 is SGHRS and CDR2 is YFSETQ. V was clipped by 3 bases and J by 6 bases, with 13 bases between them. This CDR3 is CASSYGAGGQPQHF. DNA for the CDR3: TGCGCCAGCAGCTACGGGGCCGGCGGTCAGCCCCAGCATTTT.

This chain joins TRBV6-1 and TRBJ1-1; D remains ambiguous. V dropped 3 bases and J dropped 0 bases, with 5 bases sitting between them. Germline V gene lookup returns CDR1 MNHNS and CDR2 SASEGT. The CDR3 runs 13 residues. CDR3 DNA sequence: TGTGCCAGCAGTGATCCAATGAACACTGAAGCTTTCTTT. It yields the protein CASSDPMNTEAFF.

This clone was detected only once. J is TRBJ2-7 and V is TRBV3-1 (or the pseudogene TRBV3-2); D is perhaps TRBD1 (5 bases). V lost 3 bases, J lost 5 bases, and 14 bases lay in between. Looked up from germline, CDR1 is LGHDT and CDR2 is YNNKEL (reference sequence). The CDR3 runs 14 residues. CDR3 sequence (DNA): TGTGCCAGCAGCCATTTCAGGGATAATCACGAGCAGTACTTC. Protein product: CASSHFRDNHEQYF.

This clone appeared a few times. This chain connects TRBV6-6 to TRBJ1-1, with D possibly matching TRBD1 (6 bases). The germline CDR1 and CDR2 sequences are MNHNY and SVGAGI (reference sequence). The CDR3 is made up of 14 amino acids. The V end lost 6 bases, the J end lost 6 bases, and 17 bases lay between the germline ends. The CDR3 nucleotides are TGTGCCAGCAGCCAAACACAGGGTTTGTCTGAAGCTTTCTTT. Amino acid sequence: CASSQTQGLSEAFF.

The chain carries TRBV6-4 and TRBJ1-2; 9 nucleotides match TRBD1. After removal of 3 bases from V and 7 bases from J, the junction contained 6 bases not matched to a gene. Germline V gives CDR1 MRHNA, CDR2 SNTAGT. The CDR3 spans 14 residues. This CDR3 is CASSETGGQSGYTF. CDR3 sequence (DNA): TGTGCCAGCAGTGAGACAGGGGGGCAAAGTGGCTACACCTTC.

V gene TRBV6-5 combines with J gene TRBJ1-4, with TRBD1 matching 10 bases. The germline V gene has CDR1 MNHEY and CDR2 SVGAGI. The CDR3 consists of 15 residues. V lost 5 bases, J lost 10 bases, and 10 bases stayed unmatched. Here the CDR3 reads CASSPSDRGYGKLFF. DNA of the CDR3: TGTGCCAGCAGTCCCTCGGACAGGGGGTACGGAAAACTGTTTTTT.

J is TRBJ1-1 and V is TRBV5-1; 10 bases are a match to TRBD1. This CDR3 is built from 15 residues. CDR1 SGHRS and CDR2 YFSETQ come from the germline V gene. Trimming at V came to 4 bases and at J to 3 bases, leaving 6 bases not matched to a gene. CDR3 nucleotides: TGCGCCAGCAGCCGGGGCGGGACAGGGGACACTGAAGCTTTCTTT. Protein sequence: CASSRGGTGDTEAFF.

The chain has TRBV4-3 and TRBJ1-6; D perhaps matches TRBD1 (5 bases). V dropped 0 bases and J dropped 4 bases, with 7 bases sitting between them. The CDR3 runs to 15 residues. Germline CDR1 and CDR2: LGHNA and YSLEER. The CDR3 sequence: CASSQDRQYNSPLHF. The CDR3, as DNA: TGCGCCAGCAGCCAAGACCGACAGTATAATTCACCCCTCCACTTT.

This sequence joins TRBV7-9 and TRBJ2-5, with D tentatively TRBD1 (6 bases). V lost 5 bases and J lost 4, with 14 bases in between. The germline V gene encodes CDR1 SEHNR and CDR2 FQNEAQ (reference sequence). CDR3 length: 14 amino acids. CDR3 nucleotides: TGTGCCAGCAGCCTAAAAATGGGGGCAGAGACCCAGTACTTC. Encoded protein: CASSLKMGAETQYF.

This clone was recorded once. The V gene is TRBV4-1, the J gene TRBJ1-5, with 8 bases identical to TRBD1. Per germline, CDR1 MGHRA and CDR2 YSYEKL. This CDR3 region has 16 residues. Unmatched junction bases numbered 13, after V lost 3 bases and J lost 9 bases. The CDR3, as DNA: TGCGCCAGCAGCCATCCGGGAGGGACAGGCCCCTCGCCCCAGCATTTT. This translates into CASSHPGGTGPSPQHF.

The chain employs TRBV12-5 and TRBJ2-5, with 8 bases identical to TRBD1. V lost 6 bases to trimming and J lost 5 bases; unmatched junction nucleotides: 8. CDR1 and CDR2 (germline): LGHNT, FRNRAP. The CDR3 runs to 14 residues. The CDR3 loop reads CASGLWTGQETQYF. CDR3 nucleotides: TGTGCTAGTGGCCTCTGGACAGGGCAGGAGACCCAGTACTTC. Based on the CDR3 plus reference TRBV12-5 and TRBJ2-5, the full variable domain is DARVTQTPRHKVTEMGQEVTMRCQPILGHNTVFWYRQTMMQGLELLAYFRNRAPLDDSGMPKDRFSAEMPDATLATLKIQPSEPRDSAVYFCASGLWTGQETQYFGPGTRLLVL.

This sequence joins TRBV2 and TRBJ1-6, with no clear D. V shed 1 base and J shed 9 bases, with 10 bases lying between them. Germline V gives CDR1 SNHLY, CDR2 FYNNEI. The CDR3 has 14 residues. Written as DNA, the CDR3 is TGTGCCAGCAGTGAAGGCAGCGTAGGTTCACCCCTCCACTTT. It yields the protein CASSEGSVGSPLHF.

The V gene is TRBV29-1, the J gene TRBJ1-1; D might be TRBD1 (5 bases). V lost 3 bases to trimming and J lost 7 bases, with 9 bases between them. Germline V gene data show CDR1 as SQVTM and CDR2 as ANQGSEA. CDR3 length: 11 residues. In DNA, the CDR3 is TGCAGCGTTGAGGGTGGGGGTGAAGCTTTCTTT. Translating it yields CSVEGGGEAFF.

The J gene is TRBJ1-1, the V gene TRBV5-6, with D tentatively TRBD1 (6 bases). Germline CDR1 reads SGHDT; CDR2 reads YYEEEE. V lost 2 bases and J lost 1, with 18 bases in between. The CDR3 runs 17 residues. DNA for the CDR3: TGTGCCAGCAGCTTCGGTCGCAGCGACAGGCAGAACACTGAAGCTTTCTTT. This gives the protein CASSFGRSDRQNTEAFF. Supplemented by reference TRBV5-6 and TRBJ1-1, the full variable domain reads DAGVTQSPTHLIKTRGQQVTLRCSPKSGHDTVSWYQQALGQGPQFIFQYYEEEERQRGNFPDRFSGHQFPNYSSELNVNALLLGDSALYLCASSFGRSDRQNTEAFFGQGTRLTVV.

The CDR3 is CASSLAGGTNEKLFF. The CDR3 DNA reads as TGCGCCAGCAGCTTGGCAGGGGGAACTAATGAAAAACTGTTTTTT. The chain recombines TRBV5-1 with TRBJ1-4, with 7 bases fitting TRBD1. Germline CDR1 reads SGHRS; CDR2 reads YFSETQ. This CDR3 is built from 15 residues. V was pared by 0 bases and J by 1 base, with 0 bases of the junction left unmatched.

In DNA, the CDR3 is TGTGCCAGTAGTATAGGCCAATGGGGGCAGCCCCAGCATTTT. Its protein is CASSIGQWGQPQHF. The rearrangement uses TRBV19 and TRBJ1-5; maybe TRBD1 (5 bases). Germline CDR1 LNHDA, CDR2 SQIVND (reference sequence). Trimming removed 1 base from V and 7 bases from J, with 11 bases in between. The CDR3 length is 14 residues.

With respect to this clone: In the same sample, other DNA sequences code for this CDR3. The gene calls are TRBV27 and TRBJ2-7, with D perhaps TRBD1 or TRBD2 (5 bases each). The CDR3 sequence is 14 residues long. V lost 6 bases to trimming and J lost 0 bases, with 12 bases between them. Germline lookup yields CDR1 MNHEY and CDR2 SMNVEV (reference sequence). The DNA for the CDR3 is TGTGCCAGCAGCCGGCAGGGACCCTCCTACGAGCAGTACTTC. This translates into CASSRQGPSYEQYF.

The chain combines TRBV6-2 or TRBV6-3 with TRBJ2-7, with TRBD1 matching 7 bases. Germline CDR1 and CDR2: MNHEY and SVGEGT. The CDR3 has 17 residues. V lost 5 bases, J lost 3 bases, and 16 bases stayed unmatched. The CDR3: CASSHKTPGQRFYEQYF. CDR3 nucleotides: TGTGCCAGCAGTCACAAAACTCCGGGACAGAGATTCTACGAGCAGTACTTC.

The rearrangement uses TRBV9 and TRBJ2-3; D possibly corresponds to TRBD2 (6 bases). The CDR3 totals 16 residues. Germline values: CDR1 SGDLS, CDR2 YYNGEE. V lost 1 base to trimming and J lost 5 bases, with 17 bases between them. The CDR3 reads CASSVRPTLALDTQYF. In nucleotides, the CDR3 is TGTGCCAGCAGCGTAAGACCCACGCTAGCGCTAGATACGCAGTATTTT.

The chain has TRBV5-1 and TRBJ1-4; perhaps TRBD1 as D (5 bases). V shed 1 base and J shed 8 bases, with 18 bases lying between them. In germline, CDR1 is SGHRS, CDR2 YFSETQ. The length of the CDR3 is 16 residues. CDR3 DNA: TGCGCCAGCAGCTTGACGTTAGGCGGGGGTTACGAAAAACTGTTTTTT. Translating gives CASSLTLGGGYEKLFF.

The CDR3 reads CASSLATGMKSYNEQFF. For the CDR3, the DNA is TGCGCCAGCAGCTTGGCGACAGGGATGAAATCCTACAATGAGCAGTTCTTC. This chain uses TRBV5-1 with TRBJ2-1, with 7 nucleotides matching TRBD1. The CDR3 is 17 amino acids. Germline values: CDR1 SGHRS, CDR2 YFSETQ. V shed 0 bases, J shed 1 base, and the junction held 7 bases outside the gene matches.

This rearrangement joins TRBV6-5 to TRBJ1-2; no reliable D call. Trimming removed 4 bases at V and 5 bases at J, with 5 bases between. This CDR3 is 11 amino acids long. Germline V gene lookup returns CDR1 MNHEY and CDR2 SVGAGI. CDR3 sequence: CASSLGYGYTF. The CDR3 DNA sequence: TGTGCCAGCAGTTTGGGATATGGCTACACCTTC.

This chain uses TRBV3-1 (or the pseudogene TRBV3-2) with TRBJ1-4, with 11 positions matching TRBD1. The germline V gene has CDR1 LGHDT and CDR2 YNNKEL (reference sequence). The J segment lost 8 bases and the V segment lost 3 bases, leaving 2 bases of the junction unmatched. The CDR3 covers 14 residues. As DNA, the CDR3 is TGTGCCAGCAGCCAGGGACAGGGGGGAGAAAAACTGTTTTTT. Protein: CASSQGQGGEKLFF.

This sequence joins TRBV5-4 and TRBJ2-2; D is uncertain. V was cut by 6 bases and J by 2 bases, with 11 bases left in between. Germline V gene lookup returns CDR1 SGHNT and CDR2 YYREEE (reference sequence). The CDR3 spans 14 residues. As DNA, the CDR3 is TGTGCCAGCACACCGTATTCTAACACCGGGGAGCTGTTTTTT. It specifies CASTPYSNTGELFF.

The CDR3 reads CASSQERGSPYEQYF. CDR3 nucleotide sequence: TGCGCCAGCAGCCAAGAGAGGGGATCTCCCTACGAGCAGTACTTC. The rearrangement links TRBV4-3 to TRBJ2-7, with D possibly being TRBD1 or TRBD2 (5 bases each). The germline CDR1 and CDR2 sequences are LGHNA and YSLEER. V was cut by 0 bases and J by 2 bases, with 11 bases left in between. CDR3 size: 15 residues.

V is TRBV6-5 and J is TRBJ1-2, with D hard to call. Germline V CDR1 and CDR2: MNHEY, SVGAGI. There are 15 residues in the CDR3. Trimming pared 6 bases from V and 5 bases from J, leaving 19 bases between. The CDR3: CASSQTLQRHYGYTF. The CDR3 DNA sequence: TGTGCCAGCAGCCAAACCCTCCAGCGGCATTATGGCTACACCTTC.

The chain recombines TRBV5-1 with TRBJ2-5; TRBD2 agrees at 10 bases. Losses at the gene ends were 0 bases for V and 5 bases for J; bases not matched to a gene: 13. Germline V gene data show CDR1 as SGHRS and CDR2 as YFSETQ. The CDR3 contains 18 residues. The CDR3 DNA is TGCGCCAGCAGCTTGGGGCTAGCGGGGGACCGTTCTCACGAGACCCAGTACTTC. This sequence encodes CASSLGLAGDRSHETQYF.

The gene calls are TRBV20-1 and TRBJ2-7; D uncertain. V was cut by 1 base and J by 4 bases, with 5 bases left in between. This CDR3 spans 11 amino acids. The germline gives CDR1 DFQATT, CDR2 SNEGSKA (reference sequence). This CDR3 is CSARAVYEQYF. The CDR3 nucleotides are TGCAGTGCTAGAGCGGTATACGAGCAGTACTTC.

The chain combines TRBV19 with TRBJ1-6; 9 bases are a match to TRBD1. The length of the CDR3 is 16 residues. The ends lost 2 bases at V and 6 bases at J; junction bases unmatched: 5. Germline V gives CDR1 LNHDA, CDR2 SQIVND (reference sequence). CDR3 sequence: CASSIFSGQGNSPLHF. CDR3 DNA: TGTGCCAGTAGTATATTTTCGGGACAGGGTAATTCACCCCTCCACTTT. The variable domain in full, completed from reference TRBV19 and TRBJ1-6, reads DGGITQSPKYLFRKEGQNVTLSCEQNLNHDAMYWYRQDPGQGLRLIYYSQIVNDFQKGDIAEGYSVSREKKESFPLTVTSAQKNPTAFYLCASSIFSGQGNSPLHFGNGTRLTVT.

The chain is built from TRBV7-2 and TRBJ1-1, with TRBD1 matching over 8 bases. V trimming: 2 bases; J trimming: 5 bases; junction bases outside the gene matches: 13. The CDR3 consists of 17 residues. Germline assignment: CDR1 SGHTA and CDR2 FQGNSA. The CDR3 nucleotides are TGTGCCAGCAGCTTAAGGAGGCTGGAGACAGGGGCTACTGAAGCTTTCTTT. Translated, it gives CASSLRRLETGATEAFF.

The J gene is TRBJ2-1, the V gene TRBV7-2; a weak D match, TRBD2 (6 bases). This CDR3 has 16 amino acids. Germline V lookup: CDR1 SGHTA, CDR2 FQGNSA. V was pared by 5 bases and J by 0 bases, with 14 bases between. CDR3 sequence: CASSPASVGSYNEQFF. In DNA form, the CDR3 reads TGTGCCAGCAGCCCGGCTAGCGTGGGCTCCTACAATGAGCAGTTCTTC.